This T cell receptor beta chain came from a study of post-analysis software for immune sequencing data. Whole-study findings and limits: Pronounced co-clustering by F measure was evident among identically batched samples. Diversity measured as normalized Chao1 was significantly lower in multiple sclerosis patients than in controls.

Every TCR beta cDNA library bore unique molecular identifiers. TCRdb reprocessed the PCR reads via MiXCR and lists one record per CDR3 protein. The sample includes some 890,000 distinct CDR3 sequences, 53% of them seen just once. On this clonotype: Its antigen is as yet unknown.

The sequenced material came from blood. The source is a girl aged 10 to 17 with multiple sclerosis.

This chain's CDR3 is CASSPWDSLYGYTF. The CDR3 DNA is TGTGCCAGTAGCCCATGGGACAGCCTTTATGGCTACACCTTC. This chain connects TRBV7-9 to TRBJ1-2; 7 nucleotides agree with TRBD1. This CDR3 has 14 residues. The V and J ends lost 9 bases and 5 bases, in that order; junction bases with no gene match: 12. Per the germline V gene, CDR1 is SEHNR and CDR2 is FQNEAQ (reference sequence).